The clone carrying this T cell receptor (beta chain) was seen many times. Its specificity is unknown. TCRdb used MiXCR to reprocess the reads, holding one entry per CDR3 protein. The top ten hold 8.7% of the sample, which has a few hundred thousand distinct CDR3 sequences, 15% to 20% seen once. The sample belongs to a study of T cell repertoires in cytomegalovirus infection. Overall study: Indicated by public TCR beta signatures were CMV infection and matching HLA type. The study's findings and limits: CMV-specific HLA-C-restricted TCR beta clonotypes dominated the ex vivo response. Carriers of CMV and the relevant HLA type were discriminated by public TCR beta frequency.

The V and J ends lost 4 bases and 2 bases, in that order; junction bases with no gene match: 6. Germline-derived CDR1 and CDR2 are SGHVS and FNYEAQ. The CDR3 runs to 15 residues. The sequence was collected from a human donor in good health (CMV status not recorded). Some clones in this sample may be carry-over from other donors' samples. The sequencing input was PBMCs. The chain is built from TRBV7-6 and TRBJ1-1; 8 bases line up with TRBD1. This CDR3 reads CASSSSGQENTEAFF. DNA of the CDR3: TGTGCCAGCAGCTCGTCGGGACAGGAAAACACTGAAGCTTTCTTT.